This T cell receptor delta chain appears in the sequencing data of a study of γδ T cells in repeated Plasmodium falciparum infection. In the study overall: Sampling occurred at baseline, pre-infection for selected infections, and 21 days post-infection.

General observations from the study: Many TCRgamma sequences overlapped between individuals in stable Vgamma9/Vdelta2+ repertoires.

Vgamma9/Vdelta2+ and Vdelta2-negative gammadelta T cells were flow-sorted from PBMC for bulk sequencing. TCRdb reapplied CATT to the multiplex PCR reads. The data show tens of thousands of delta-chain clones, over 0.75% seen once. This clone is deemed medium-sized (0.01 to 0.1%). Its antigen is unidentified. At the DNA level, this CDR3 is encoded by other sequences in the same sample as well. There are 15 residues in the CDR3. Trimming took 4 bases from V and 0 from J; bases not matched to a gene: 4. Germline V gives CDR1 GEAIGNYY, CDR2 EKD. The sequenced sample consisted of gamma-delta T cells from blood. This receptor was identified in a pool of human donors (malaria-infected and uninfected, not separated). The V gene is TRDV2, the J gene TRDJ1, with 10 bases matching TRDD3. CDR3: CACERLGDDTDKLIF. The CDR3 coding sequence is TGTGCCTGTGAAAGACTGGGGGATGACACCGATAAACTCATCTTT.